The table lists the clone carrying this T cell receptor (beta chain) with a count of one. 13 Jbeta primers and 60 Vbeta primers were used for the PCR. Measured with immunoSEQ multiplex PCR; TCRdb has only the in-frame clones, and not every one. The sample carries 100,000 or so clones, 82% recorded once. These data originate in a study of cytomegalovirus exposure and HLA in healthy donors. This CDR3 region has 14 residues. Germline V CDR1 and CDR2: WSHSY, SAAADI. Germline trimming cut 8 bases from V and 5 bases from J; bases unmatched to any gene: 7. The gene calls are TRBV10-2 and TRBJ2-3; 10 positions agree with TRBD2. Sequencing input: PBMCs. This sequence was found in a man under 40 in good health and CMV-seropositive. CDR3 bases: TGCGCCAGCGTGGCTAGCGGGAGTGTAGATACGCAGTATTTT. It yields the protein CASVASGSVDTQYF.